Sequencing of this TCR beta chain was carried out in a study of blood T cell repertoires in COVID-19. Study-level background: The cDNA or gDNA used as material had been derived from T cells, B-cell-depleted T cells, or PBMCs.

This clone was seen only once. In the source study's methods: The authors estimated nucleated cell counts from reference gene primer amplification. Clones were sequenced by immunoSEQ multiplex PCR, and TCRdb holds only the in-frame ones, with some missing. Clone size and V and J calls were adopted from that table, with D and trimming inferred from the DNA. The sample includes 110,000 or so clones, roughly 80% of them seen just once. This CDR3 has 15 residues. Deletions cut 3 bases from V and 5 bases from J, with 17 bases between. CDR1 is SGHNT and CDR2 is YYREEE in the germline V gene (reference sequence).

The origin of this receptor is a man between 45 and 60 years old with acute or convalescent COVID-19. The chain links TRBV5-4 to TRBJ2-5; a possible D gene is TRBD2 (6 bases). Sequencing was carried out using peripheral blood. In DNA, the CDR3 is TGTGCCAGCAGCTGGGCAGCGGGTCAGGAGGAGACCCAGTACTTC. As protein: CASSWAAGQEETQYF.